The rows below give T cell receptor beta chains drawn from one sample of a study of beta chain features in type 1 diabetes. The data were produced by immunoSEQ multiplex PCR, yet TCRdb's version contains in-frame clones alone and is incomplete. The table lists about 150,000 clones, around 10% of them singletons, with about 2.1% in the top ten. Source material: central memory CD4+ T cells from blood. These receptors were taken from a man aged 18 to 30 in good health. Each CDR3 is given with its conserved first and last residue. The D gene is left open where the match is weak. Only part of the rows carry a size: once, few, many, or a class if the clone is expanded.

>TRBJ2-3|TRBV7-2|NA|many|15
TGTGCCAGCAGCTTAGGACAGCCTGGCACAGATACGCAGTATTTT
CASSLGQPGTDTQYF
>TRBJ2-7|TRBV5-6|TRBD1|NA|18
TGTGCCAGCAGCTTCACCGGGACAGGCAAAGGGTTCTCCTACGAGCAGTACTTC
CASSFTGTGKGFSYEQYF
>TRBJ2-3|TRBV29-1|NA|NA|11
TGCAGCGGCAGCCTGGGGGATACGCAGTATTTT
CSGSLGDTQYF
>TRBJ2-3|TRBV5-1|TRBD2|NA|15
TGCGCCAGCAGCTCCGGGACTAGCGGCACAGATACGCAGTATTTT
CASSSGTSGTDTQYF
>TRBJ1-5|TRBV15|NA|NA|17
TGTGCCACCAGCAGCTATTTTGATCACAGGGCTGGTCAGCCCCAGCATTTT
CATSSYFDHRAGQPQHF
>TRBJ1-1|TRBV4-2|TRBD1|few|13
TGTGCCAGCAGCCAAACCGACAGGGTTGAAGCTTTCTTT
CASSQTDRVEAFF
>TRBJ1-2|TRBV29-1|NA|few|14
TGCAGCGTTGCCCAAAAAAAGGAGAGCGGTGGCTACACCTTC
CSVAQKKESGGYTF
>TRBJ2-6|TRBV6-5|NA|NA|16
TGTGCCAGCAGTTACTCCGCGATCTCTGGGGCCAACGTCCTGACTTTC
CASSYSAISGANVLTF
>TRBJ2-5|TRBV14|NA|NA|12
TGTGCCAGCAGCCAAGAGGAGCAGACCCAGTACTTC
CASSQEEQTQYF
>TRBJ2-4|TRBV7-2|TRBD1|many|14
TGTGCCAGCAGGACACAGGGGGCCAAAAACATTCAGTACTTC
CASRTQGAKNIQYF
>TRBJ2-7|TRBV5-6|NA|NA|15
TGTGCCAGCAGCTTGAGGGGCCTGACCTCCTACGAGCAGTACTTC
CASSLRGLTSYEQYF
>TRBJ2-3|TRBV14|NA|few|15
TGTGCCAGCGGGCCAGGGGTCCACGTCACAGATACGCAGTATTTT
CASGPGVHVTDTQYF
>TRBJ1-1|TRBV29-1|NA|NA|15
TGCAGCGTTGAAGTCGTGTCGCCCTGGGTCACTGAAGCTTTCTTT
CSVEVVSPWVTEAFF
>TRBJ2-2|TRBV5-1|NA|NA|14
TGCGCCAGCAGCGCTGCACTTAACACCGGGGAGCTGTTTTTT
CASSAALNTGELFF
>TRBJ1-5|TRBV7-2|NA|few|13
TGTGCCAGCAGCTTAGGATGGAATCAGCCCCAGCATTTT
CASSLGWNQPQHF
>TRBJ2-5|TRBV6-5|NA|NA|15
TGTGCCAGCAGTTACAGGGTTGGGGCACGAGAGACCCAGTACTTC
CASSYRVGARETQYF
>TRBJ1-2|TRBV10-3|TRBD1|NA|13
TGTGCCATCAGTGAAGGGGGCGTCTATGGCTACACCTTC
CAISEGGVYGYTF
>TRBJ2-3|TRBV18|TRBD2|NA|15
TGTGCCAGCTCACCAAGCGGGGGGGCCACAGATACGCAGTATTTT
CASSPSGGATDTQYF
>TRBJ2-7|TRBV19|NA|NA|17
TGTGCCAGTAGTATCAGGGGGTACGGCGGGAGCTCCTACGAGCAGTACTTC
CASSIRGYGGSSYEQYF
>TRBJ1-3|TRBV29-1|NA|many|13
TGCAGCGCTTCGGACGGTAGGGGAAACACCATATATTTT
CSASDGRGNTIYF
>TRBJ1-1|TRBV20-1|NA|NA|11
TGCAGTGCGGACAGATACACTGAAGCTTTCTTT
CSADRYTEAFF
>TRBJ2-7|TRBV28|TRBD1|many|15
TGTGCCACTTTCGGACAGGGAGAGACCTACTACGAGCAGTACTTC
CATFGQGETYYEQYF
>TRBJ1-5|TRBV7-2|TRBD1|NA|14
TGTGCCAGCAGCTGGGACAGGGGCGGTCAGCCCCAGCATTTT
CASSWDRGGQPQHF
>TRBJ2-1|TRBV14|TRBD2|few|14
TGTGCCACGCACCGAGGACTAGCGGGATATGAGCAGTTCTTC
CATHRGLAGYEQFF
>TRBJ1-2|TRBV2|NA|NA|13
TGTGCCAGCAGCCTTCTCCCCTCCTATGGCTACACCTTC
CASSLLPSYGYTF
>TRBJ1-1|TRBV28|NA|few|13
TGTGCCAGCAGGACTCCACAAACCCGTGAAGCTTTCTTT
CASRTPQTREAFF
>TRBJ2-2|TRBV4-2|TRBD2|many|16
TGTGCCAGCAGCCTCGGGACTAGCGGGAGAGGCGGGGAGCTGTTTTTT
CASSLGTSGRGGELFF
>TRBJ1-5|TRBV6-1|NA|few|15
TGTGCCAGCAGTGATAGCCGGAATAGCAATCAGCCCCAGCATTTT
CASSDSRNSNQPQHF
>TRBJ2-7|TRBV11-3|NA|NA|14
TGTGCCAGCAGCACTACGGACAGTCCCTACGAGCAGTACTTC
CASSTTDSPYEQYF
>TRBJ2-3|TRBV7-2|NA|few|13
TGTGCCAGCAGCCCGCTAGACAGGGATACGCAGTATTTT
CASSPLDRDTQYF
>TRBJ2-7|TRBV5-1|TRBD1|NA|13
TGCGCCAGCAGCGTTCGGACAGGGTACGAGCAGTACTTC
CASSVRTGYEQYF
>TRBJ2-1|TRBV7-2|TRBD2|NA|15
TGTGCCAGCAGCTTAGTCAGCGGGAGGGCGAATGAGCAGTTCTTC
CASSLVSGRANEQFF
>TRBJ2-3|TRBV5-1|TRBD2|few|18
TGCGCCAGCAGCCCCAGGTCCGGGACTAGCGGGGGCCCAGATACGCAGTATTTT
CASSPRSGTSGGPDTQYF
>TRBJ2-7|TRBV29-1|NA|NA|12
TGCAGCGTCACGACAGTCCCCTACGAGCAGTACTTC
CSVTTVPYEQYF
>TRBJ1-5|TRBV27|TRBD1|NA|16
TGTGCCAGCAGTTTATCCTTCGGGACAGGGAATCAGCCCCAGCATTTT
CASSLSFGTGNQPQHF
>TRBJ1-3|TRBV30|NA|NA|16
TGTGCCTGGAGTAAGGAGACACTTAGCTCTGGAAACACCATATATTTT
CAWSKETLSSGNTIYF
>TRBJ2-7|TRBV5-6|NA|many|14
TGTGCCAGCAGCTCCCGGAACTACGTGGGCGAGCAGTACTTC
CASSSRNYVGEQYF
>TRBJ1-3|TRBV30|NA|NA|17
TGTGCCTGGAGGAACCCCAACGGGGTCTTATCTGGAAACACCATATATTTT
CAWRNPNGVLSGNTIYF
>TRBJ1-5|TRBV28|NA|NA|15
TGTGCCAGCACCCGAGCTGGGGTCCCAGGGGAGTCCCAGCATTTT
CASTRAGVPGESQHF
>TRBJ2-5|TRBV18|NA|few|13
TGTGCCAGCTCACCACGGGGGCACGAGACCCAGTACTTC
CASSPRGHETQYF
>TRBJ2-4|TRBV28|NA|NA|16
TGTGCCAGCAGTTTATCGGGCCGGGGAGCCAAAAACATTCAGTACTTC
CASSLSGRGAKNIQYF
>TRBJ2-6|TRBV4-2|TRBD2|NA|18
TGTGCCAGCAGCCAAGGCCGGACTAGCGGGAGGGTAGGCAACGTCCTGACTTTC
CASSQGRTSGRVGNVLTF
>TRBJ2-7|TRBV4-2|NA|NA|17
TGTGCCAGCAGCCACCCCCCCAGGGCCCCGCTCTCCTACGAGCAGTACTTC
CASSHPPRAPLSYEQYF
>TRBJ1-3|TRBV7-9|NA|NA|12
TGTGCCAGCAGCTTGGGGGGAAACACCATATATTTT
CASSLGGNTIYF
>TRBJ1-2|TRBV7-2|TRBD1|NA|13
TGTGCCAGCAGCTTTGGACAGGGACTTGGCTACACCTTC
CASSFGQGLGYTF
>TRBJ2-1|TRBV2|TRBD2|NA|15
TGTGCCAGCAGTGTAGCGGGAGTTCAGGACAATGAGCAGTTCTTC
CASSVAGVQDNEQFF
>TRBJ1-2|TRBV18|TRBD1|few|12
TGTGCCAGCTCACCTCAACAGGGGTCATCTAGATTC
CASSPQQGSSRF
>TRBJ1-6|TRBV6-6|NA|few|16
TGTGCCAGCAGTCTCCGGTCTCGTGTGGGGAATTCACCCCTCCACTTT
CASSLRSRVGNSPLHF
>TRBJ2-7|TRBV15|TRBD2|few|15
TGTGCCACCAGCAGAGTGAGCGGGGGGATCTACGAGCAGTACTTC
CATSRVSGGIYEQYF
>TRBJ2-7|TRBV7-9|TRBD1|few|14
TGTGCCAGCAGCTTAGCCGGACAGGGCCTCGAGCAGTACTTC
CASSLAGQGLEQYF
>TRBJ2-1|TRBV10-3|TRBD2|once|16
TGTGCCATCAGTGAGTCTCGGCTAGCGGGAGGGTTAGAGCAGTTCTTC
CAISESRLAGGLEQFF
>TRBJ1-4|TRBV30|NA|NA|14
TGTGCCTGGAGTGTAGGCCAGGGAGGAGAAAAACTGTTTTTT
CAWSVGQGGEKLFF
>TRBJ2-1|TRBV5-1|NA|few|11
TGCGCCAGCTTCCGGAACAATGAGCAGTTCTTC
CASFRNNEQFF